Here is one T cell receptor beta chain with its context. This clonotype was observed at least ten times. Its antigen has not been determined. No base qualities exist here, and no much larger clone lies one base off it. This record belongs to a study of T cell repertoires in cytomegalovirus infection (dated by TCRdb to between 2018 and 2021). In terms of the full investigation: Donor HLA type was relevant to the analysis, because carriage of CMV infection together with the matching HLA type was indicated by public TCR beta signatures.

Beyond this particular receptor, the publication reports: Cumulative frequency of public TCR beta family members discriminated carriers of CMV infection plus the relevant HLA type in this cohort and an independent approximately 350-donor cohort. In the ex vivo response, HLA-C-restricted CMV-specific TCR beta clonotypes were dominant, and in two of eight donors the single most frequent clonotype came from this HLA-C-restricted group.

The data were produced on an Illumina HiSeq 1500. The public sequencing data were trimmed at Q25 with fastp and processed into clonotypes with MiXCR by TCRdb, which kept only in-frame beta chains. Every CDR3 protein is listed once, alongside the most common genes and DNA of its rows. The sample has 120,000 to 150,000 distinct CDR3 sequences on record, 5% to 6.5% of them singletons. The top ten clones comprise approximately 19% of the sample. Sequencing was done on a sample of PBMCs. The sequence was collected from a human donor in good health (CMV status not recorded). Some clones in this sample may be carry-over from other donors' samples.

Read as DNA, the sequence is TGTGCCAGCTCACCCCCGGCTAGCTACGAGCAGTACTTC. Translated, this gives CASSPPASYEQYF. The V and J segments used are TRBV18 and TRBJ2-7; too little of a D gene remains to name it. V gives up 3 bases and J gives up 3 bases, and the segment between their germline ends measures 9 bases. CDR3 length: 13 amino acids, cysteine to phenylalanine. Of the read, only the CDR3 DNA is kept; its 39 bases are in frame from base 1. CDR1 is given as KGHSH and CDR2 as LQKENI, both from the germline V gene.